The 27 T cell receptor beta chains below all came from one sample that was sequenced in a study of control samples from healthy donors and cancer patients. Profiled with immunoSEQ multiplex PCR; TCRdb holds only in-frame clones, not every one. The sample includes some 77,000 clones, approximately 91% of them seen just once. The sample consisted of blood. The origin of the receptors is an older woman in good health.

In nucleotides, the CDR3 is TGTGCCAGCGTCTCCCGTGGGGGGGGCAGCACTAATCAGCCCCAGCATTTT. Protein product: CASVSRGGGSTNQPQHF. The V call is TRBV25-1, the J call TRBJ1-5, with D possibly TRBD1 on 6 matching bases. The V and J ends lost 8 bases and 4 bases respectively, with 24 bases between them. Germline CDR1 MGHDK, CDR2 SYGVNS. CDR3 length: 17 amino acids.

The J gene is TRBJ2-7, the V gene TRBV7-2; 7 bases are a match to TRBD1. The CDR3 totals 14 residues. The germline V gene encodes CDR1 SGHTA and CDR2 FQGNSA. With V trimmed by 3 bases and J by 0 bases, 2 bases remained unmatched. This CDR3 reads CASSLTGNSYEQYF. The CDR3 bases are TGTGCCAGCAGCTTGACAGGGAACTCCTACGAGCAGTACTTC.

V and J are TRBV9 and TRBJ1-3; no clear D. This CDR3 has 16 amino acids. V was cut by 0 bases and J by 0 bases, with 10 bases left in between. CDR1 is SGDLS, CDR2 YYNGEE, per germline. The DNA for the CDR3 is TGTGCCAGCAGCGTAGTGTCGGCAGCCTCTGGAAACACCATATATTTT. The encoded protein is CASSVVSAASGNTIYF.

This chain connects TRBV5-1 to TRBJ1-1, with 12 bases that match TRBD1. Germline V gene data show CDR1 as SGHRS and CDR2 as YFSETQ. V was clipped by 3 bases and J by 5 bases; unmatched bases: 5. The CDR3 is made up of 15 amino acids. The CDR3 DNA sequence: TGCGCCAGCAGCTCCGGGACAGGGGGCCAAACTGAAGCTTTCTTT. The encoded protein is CASSSGTGGQTEAFF.

The chain uses TRBV19 and TRBJ1-6, with D uncertain. V dropped 6 bases and J dropped 7 bases, with 10 bases sitting between them. Germline V gives CDR1 LNHDA, CDR2 SQIVND (reference sequence). This CDR3 has 13 residues. CDR3 residues: CASRPRVNSPLHF. The CDR3 DNA is TGTGCCAGTAGGCCCCGCGTCAATTCACCCCTCCACTTT.

This chain links TRBV18 with TRBJ2-3; TRBD1 matches at 9 bases. This CDR3 region has 16 residues. CDR1 and CDR2 from the germline V gene are KGHSH and LQKENI. V lost 4 bases, J lost 0 bases, and 5 bases stayed unmatched. The CDR3 here is CASSRGQGPSTDTQYF. The DNA for the CDR3 is TGTGCCAGCTCACGCGGACAGGGGCCTAGCACAGATACGCAGTATTTT.

This chain uses TRBV12-3 or TRBV12-4 with TRBJ1-1, with TRBD1 as a possible D gene (6 bases). This CDR3 is 13 amino acids long. V shed 7 bases and J shed 3 bases, with 12 bases lying between them. DNA of the CDR3: TGTGCCAGCAACAACTACAGGGACACTGAAGCTTTCTTT. This encodes CASNNYRDTEAFF.

CDR3 nucleotide sequence: TGCGCCAGCAGCTCCGGGACAGGGGGACCGAACACTGAAGCTTTCTTT. Amino acid sequence: CASSSGTGGPNTEAFF. The gene calls are TRBV5-1 and TRBJ1-1; 11 nucleotides agree with TRBD1. From germline, CDR1 is SGHRS and CDR2 YFSETQ. CDR3 length: 16 residues. V was pared by 3 bases and J by 1 base, with 5 bases of the junction left unmatched.

This clone was detected once. The chain recombines TRBV27 with TRBJ1-5, with D uncertain. V was cut by 3 bases and J by 4 bases, with 4 bases left in between. Germline V gene sequence: CDR1 MNHEY, CDR2 SMNVEV (reference sequence). There are 12 residues in the CDR3. CDR3 sequence (DNA): TGTGCCAGCAGTTTTACGAATCAGCCCCAGCATTTT. Protein product: CASSFTNQPQHF.

In its sample, this clone was seen once. The chain couples TRBV28 to TRBJ1-2, with D possibly being TRBD1 (6 bases). The length of the CDR3 is 12 residues. Germline CDR1 is MDHEN and CDR2 is SYDVKM. The V and J ends lost 5 bases and 4 bases respectively, with 8 bases between them. CDR3 protein: CASSLDSYGYTF. In nucleotides, the CDR3 is TGTGCCAGCAGTCTGGACAGCTATGGCTACACCTTC.

The chain carries TRBV18 and TRBJ1-5; 7 positions agree with TRBD1. Germline V gives CDR1 KGHSH, CDR2 LQKENI. The V segment lost 5 bases and the J segment 0 bases; nucleotides outside the gene matches: 4. The CDR3 sequence is 15 residues long. In DNA form, the CDR3 reads TGTGCCAGCTCAGCGGGACAGAATAGCAATCAGCCCCAGCATTTT. Protein sequence: CASSAGQNSNQPQHF.

This clone has only a few counts. The chain employs TRBV7-9 and TRBJ2-7; unclear D gene. Per the germline V gene, CDR1 is SEHNR and CDR2 is FQNEAQ (reference sequence). V lost 1 base to trimming and J lost 4 bases, with 5 bases between them. This CDR3 spans 12 amino acids. DNA of the CDR3: TGTGCCAGCAGCTTAGGGGTTTACGAGCAGTACTTC. It translates to CASSLGVYEQYF.

The rearrangement links TRBV24-1 to TRBJ1-1; D unresolved. Germline V gene data show CDR1 as KGHDR and CDR2 as SFDVKD. V lost 3 bases, J lost 3 bases, and 13 bases lay in between. This CDR3 is 15 amino acids long. The CDR3 coding sequence is TGTGCCACCAGTGATCCCCGAGCGGGCGACACTGAAGCTTTCTTT. Amino acids: CATSDPRAGDTEAFF.

The chain has TRBV9 and TRBJ2-1; D is uncertain. The CDR3 runs 14 residues. Trimming pared 0 bases from V and 3 bases from J, leaving 7 bases between. Germline V gene sequence: CDR1 SGDLS, CDR2 YYNGEE. CDR3 sequence (DNA): TGTGCCAGCAGCGTAGGATCCAACTACAATGAGCAGTTCTTC. Protein product: CASSVGSNYNEQFF.

V gene TRBV7-9 combines with J gene TRBJ2-7; 8 positions match TRBD1. The CDR3 has 16 residues. Per the germline V gene, CDR1 is SEHNR and CDR2 is FQNEAQ (reference sequence). J was trimmed by 4 bases and V by 5 bases; bases with no gene match: 13. The CDR3 loop reads CASSDDRGYSAYEQYF. The CDR3 DNA follows: TGTGCCAGCAGCGACGACAGGGGTTATTCTGCTTACGAGCAGTACTTC.

The chain recombines TRBV18 with TRBJ1-1; D is unclear. The CDR3 totals 17 residues. From germline, CDR1 is KGHSH and CDR2 LQKENI. V lost 6 bases and J lost 1, with 21 bases in between. CDR3: CASSLEDPGSENTEAFF. As DNA, the CDR3 is TGTGCCAGCTCCCTGGAGGATCCAGGATCCGAGAACACTGAAGCTTTCTTT.

This clone was counted a single time. The chain employs TRBV11-2 and TRBJ2-1; no reliable D call. Germline values: CDR1 SGHAT, CDR2 FQNNGV. The CDR3 covers 14 residues. Trimming cost V 5 bases and J 0 bases, with 8 bases left between them. The CDR3 DNA is TGTGCCAGCAGCCCCCTGTTCTCCTACAATGAGCAGTTCTTC. Protein: CASSPLFSYNEQFF. Using reference TRBV11-2 and TRBJ2-1 for the parts outside the CDR3, the full variable domain is EAGVAQSPRYKIIEKRQSVAFWCNPISGHATLYWYQQILGQGPKLLIQFQNNGVVDDSQLPKDRFSAERLKGVDSTLKIQPAKLEDSAVYLCASSPLFSYNEQFFGPGTRLTVL.

This clone is a singleton in its sample. The chain couples TRBV7-9 to TRBJ1-5; weak D call: TRBD1 (5 bases). Trimming stripped 6 bases from V and 2 bases from J, with 20 bases between. Germline CDR1 and CDR2: SEHNR and FQNEAQ (reference sequence). This CDR3 has 17 residues. The CDR3 loop is CASSSLPDRDGNQPQHF. The CDR3 coding sequence is TGTGCCAGCAGTAGCCTCCCGGACCGGGACGGCAATCAGCCCCAGCATTTT.

The V gene is TRBV9, the J gene TRBJ1-1; 7 bases match TRBD1. Per germline, CDR1 SGDLS and CDR2 YYNGEE. Germline trimming cut 3 bases from V and 3 bases from J; bases unmatched to any gene: 8. This CDR3 is 15 amino acids long. CDR3 protein: CASSAGQEGDTEAFF. The CDR3 DNA reads TGTGCCAGCAGCGCAGGACAGGAAGGAGACACTGAAGCTTTCTTT.

This chain connects TRBV14 to TRBJ1-1; D not certain. The V end lost 0 bases, the J end lost 3 bases, and 8 bases lay between the germline ends. CDR3 length: 14 residues. Germline values: CDR1 SGHDN, CDR2 FVKESK. The CDR3 region has the DNA TGTGCCAGCAGCCAAGATTTGGGGTACACTGAAGCTTTCTTT. It codes for CASSQDLGYTEAFF.

The chain combines TRBV12-5 with TRBJ1-5; TRBD1 aligns across 10 bases. There are 19 residues in the CDR3. V shed 0 bases and J 3 bases; nucleotides not matched to a gene: 11. Germline loops: CDR1 LGHNT, CDR2 FRNRAP. The CDR3 loop reads CASGLVYLGTGDFNQPQHF. The CDR3 region has the DNA TGTGCTAGTGGTTTGGTATACCTCGGGACAGGGGACTTCAATCAGCCCCAGCATTTT.

CDR3 sequence reads: CASSSRAGTYEQYF. In nucleotides, the CDR3 is TGTGCCAGCAGCTCCCGAGCGGGGACCTACGAGCAGTACTTC. This chain uses TRBV7-2 with TRBJ2-7; TRBD2 agrees at 7 bases. The germline V gene encodes CDR1 SGHTA and CDR2 FQGNSA. J was trimmed by 2 bases and V by 4 bases; bases with no gene match: 5. CDR3 length: 14 residues.

The V and J genes are TRBV5-5 and TRBJ1-1, with TRBD1 matching 8 bases. Germline CDR1 SGHKS, CDR2 YYEKEE (reference sequence). There are 14 residues in the CDR3. Germline trimming cut 0 bases from V and 6 bases from J; bases unmatched to any gene: 4. CDR3 coding DNA: TGTGCCAGCAGCTTGGGACAGGGGTGGGCTGAAGCTTTCTTT. It is translated as CASSLGQGWAEAFF.

V is TRBV27 and J is TRBJ1-3; D gene ambiguous. This CDR3 is 13 amino acids long. The V gene's germline CDR1 is MNHEY and CDR2 SMNVEV (reference sequence). Trimming removed 6 bases at V and 4 bases at J, with 10 bases between. This CDR3 reads CASSSVGGNTIYF. The CDR3 coding sequence is TGTGCCAGCAGCTCGGTTGGGGGAAACACCATATATTTT.

J is TRBJ2-5 and V is TRBV27; the D gene is possibly TRBD2 (5 bases). The CDR3 runs to 15 residues. V lost 5 bases to trimming and J lost 5 bases, with 18 bases between them. Germline CDR1 is MNHEY and CDR2 is SMNVEV (reference sequence). The CDR3 nucleotides read TGTGCCAGCAGTACCCATTCCTCCACGGGGGAGACCCAGTACTTC. Its protein is CASSTHSSTGETQYF.

This clone has just one count. The chain is built from TRBV5-4 and TRBJ2-7, with 15 bases fitting TRBD2. V dropped 3 bases and J dropped 5; count of bases not matched to a gene: 6. The germline CDR1 and CDR2 sequences are SGHNT and YYREEE (reference sequence). The length of the CDR3 is 16 residues. CDR3 nucleotide sequence: TGTGCCAGCAGCTCGTGGACTAGCGGGAGGGAGCACGAGCAGTACTTC. This codes for CASSSWTSGREHEQYF. Variable domain in full (rest from reference TRBV5-4 and TRBJ2-7): ETGVTQSPTHLIKTRGQQVTLRCSSQSGHNTVSWYQQALGQGPQFIFQYYREEENGRGNFPPRFSGLQFPNYSSELNVNALELDDSALYLCASSSWTSGREHEQYFGPGTRLTVT.

The chain is built from TRBV27 and TRBJ2-4; no reliable D call. Trimming stripped 2 bases from V and 3 bases from J, with 5 bases between. The CDR3 sequence is 13 residues long. Germline V gene lookup returns CDR1 MNHEY and CDR2 SMNVEV (reference sequence). In DNA form, the CDR3 reads TGTGCCAGCAGTTTAAGGGTCAAAAACATTCAGTACTTC. Its protein is CASSLRVKNIQYF.